Listed here are 11 T cell receptor beta chains from one sample, sequenced in a study of shared clonotypes between healthy human individuals. Data came from immunoSEQ multiplex PCR; TCRdb stores just in-frame clones and leaves some out. The repertoire has around 690,000 clones, 90% of them found once; the top ten carry about a third. The sample comprised memory CD8+ T cells from PBMCs. Sample subset: CD45RO+ cells pooled with CCR7-negative TemRA cells. These receptors originate from a man between 18 and 35 years old in good health. Some clones in this sample may be carry-over from other donors' samples.

This chain links TRBV27 with TRBJ2-7, with D perhaps being TRBD1 or TRBD2 (6 bases each). Germline V lookup: CDR1 MNHEY, CDR2 SMNVEV (reference sequence). The CDR3 spans 16 residues. Deletions cut 2 bases from V and 1 base from J, with 15 bases between. The CDR3 DNA reads as TGTGCCAGCAGTTTAGGGGCCGGGGGCGCTTCCTACGAGCAGTACTTC. This translates into CASSLGAGGASYEQYF.

About this clone: This same CDR3 is encoded by further DNA sequences in the sample. The chain carries TRBV6-5 and TRBJ1-2; 7 bases map to TRBD1. The germline V gene has CDR1 MNHEY and CDR2 SVGAGI. This CDR3 contains 13 residues. The V and J ends lost 2 bases and 5 bases, in that order; junction bases with no gene match: 2. In DNA form, the CDR3 reads TGTGCCAGCAGTTACCAGACAGGGTATGGCTACACCTTC. Its protein is CASSYQTGYGYTF.

This clone has a single count. This sequence joins TRBV4-1 and TRBJ2-1; TRBD2 matches at 10 bases. Trimming removed 8 bases from V and 10 bases from J; junction bases left unmatched: 14. CDR3 size: 15 residues. CDR1 is MGHRA and CDR2 is YSYEKL in the germline V gene. The CDR3 here is CASGLGLAEGREQFF. CDR3 nucleotide sequence: TGCGCCAGCGGCCTAGGACTAGCGGAGGGGCGGGAGCAGTTCTTC.

This chain connects TRBV4-3 to TRBJ2-2, with no clear D. V was clipped by 2 bases and J by 3 bases, with 7 bases between them. CDR3 length: 14 residues. Germline CDR1 is LGHNA and CDR2 is YSLEER. The CDR3 bases are TGCGCCAGCAGCCAAAGGGTGTACACCGGGGAGCTGTTTTTT. Translated, it gives CASSQRVYTGELFF.

The gene calls are TRBV7-7 and TRBJ2-1, with D possibly being TRBD1 or TRBD2 (5 bases each). The germline V gene encodes CDR1 SSHAT and CDR2 FNYEAQ (reference sequence). Deletions cut 5 bases from V and 7 bases from J, with 15 bases between. The CDR3 contains 14 residues. The CDR3 loop is CASSLTATGNEQFF. Written as DNA, the CDR3 is TGTGCCAGCAGCCTGACAGCGACGGGGAATGAGCAGTTCTTC.

V is TRBV29-1 and J is TRBJ2-1, with TRBD2 matching 8 bases. This CDR3 contains 17 residues. With 6 bases clipped from V and 4 bases from J, the junction kept 17 bases outside the gene matches. Germline V CDR1 and CDR2: SQVTM, ANQGSEA. Here the CDR3 reads CSVEQLGRASGYNEQFF. The CDR3 nucleotides read TGCAGCGTGGAGCAGCTCGGGAGGGCCTCGGGATACAATGAGCAGTTCTTC.

This chain uses TRBV7-9 with TRBJ1-2, with D possibly TRBD1 on 6 matching bases. Per germline, CDR1 SEHNR and CDR2 FQNEAQ (reference sequence). This CDR3 contains 14 residues. With 3 bases removed from V and 5 bases from J, the gap between germline ends came to 13 bases. The CDR3 nucleotides read TGTGCCAGCAGCTTTAACAGGGCCCGTTATGGCTACACCTTC. Translation gives CASSFNRARYGYTF.

Worth noting for this clone: This CDR3 is also generated by other DNA sequences in the sample. The V gene is TRBV7-3, the J gene TRBJ2-7, with D perhaps TRBD2 (5 bases). V gave up 6 bases and J gave up 3 bases, with 12 bases separating them. Germline V gives CDR1 SGHTA, CDR2 FQGTGA. The CDR3 loop spans 13 amino acids. The CDR3 sequence: CASSFGRGYEQYF. The CDR3 nucleotides read TGTGCCAGCAGTTTCGGACGGGGCTACGAGCAGTACTTC.

The gene calls are TRBV2 and TRBJ1-1; a possible D gene is TRBD1 (6 bases). The CDR3 runs 13 residues. With 2 bases removed from V and 10 bases from J, the gap between germline ends came to 14 bases. The germline gives CDR1 SNHLY, CDR2 FYNNEI. CDR3 nucleotide sequence: TGTGCCAGCAGTGAAACCATCGGCAGGGGAGCTTTCTTT. Translated: CASSETIGRGAFF.

The chain joins TRBV7-2 to TRBJ2-7; tentative D call: TRBD2 (6 bases). This CDR3 has 15 residues. The germline V gene has CDR1 SGHTA and CDR2 FQGNSA. Trimming cost V 2 bases and J 0 bases, with 11 bases left between them. CDR3 amino acids: CASSLRDSLSYEQYF. The CDR3 bases are TGTGCCAGCAGCTTAAGGGACTCACTCTCCTACGAGCAGTACTTC.

On this clone itself: This specimen includes other DNA sequences encoding the same CDR3. The V call is TRBV28, the J call TRBJ2-5; D remains ambiguous. This CDR3 is 11 amino acids long. Germline lookup yields CDR1 MDHEN and CDR2 SYDVKM. Trimming cost V 3 bases and J 5 bases, with 4 bases left between them. The CDR3 is CASSFTETQYF. The CDR3 DNA reads as TGTGCCAGCAGTTTCACCGAGACCCAGTACTTC.